This TCR beta chain was documented in a study of response to subunit inactivated influenza vaccine. TCRdb reprocessed the RT-PCR reads via MiXCR and lists one record per CDR3 protein. Counted here are about 190,000 distinct CDR3 sequences, 13% to 15% occurring once; the ten biggest clones make up roughly 24%. V was pared by 1 base and J by 1 base, with 6 bases of the junction left unmatched. The length of the CDR3 is 17 residues. CDR1 and CDR2 (germline): LNHNV, YYDKDF (reference sequence). This chain connects TRBV15 to TRBJ2-7, with TRBD2 matching over 11 bases. Sample: CD8+ T cells sorted from PBMCs, taken around 5 days after vaccination. This clonotype originated in a man aged 45-65 years who received an inactivated influenza vaccine. The CDR3 DNA sequence: TGTGCCACCAGCAGAGGGAAGAGACTAGCGGGATCCTACGAGCAGTACTTC. This sequence encodes CATSRGKRLAGSYEQYF.